Shown below are 9 T cell receptor beta chains from a single sample sequenced in a study of T-cell reconstitution after alpha-beta-depleted transplantation in children. Molecular barcoding with unique molecular identifiers was used for the TCRbeta library. In TCRdb, the PCR reads were re-called with MiXCR into one record per CDR3 protein. This repertoire shows about 19,000 distinct CDR3 sequences, 10% to 15% found once; its top ten account for around 35%. The sample here was PBMCs, mostly from graft donor cells, taken 60 days after TCRalphabeta/CD19-depleted stem cell transplant. The receptors were sampled from a female patient aged 2-9 years who had a stem cell transplant for congenital amegakaryocytic thrombocytopenia, so the T cells may come from the graft donor.

This clonotype was observed at least ten times. The genes are TRBV28 and TRBJ2-5, with D perhaps TRBD1 or TRBD2 (5 bases each). Looked up from germline, CDR1 is MDHEN and CDR2 is SYDVKM. Between the trimmed V and J ends, which lost 7 bases and 6 bases, there was a span of 24 bases. The CDR3 is 16 residues long. CDR3 coding DNA: TGTGCCAGCAATTTGTCGGCAGGGCGGGCGATGAAGACCCAGTACTTC. This translates into CASNLSAGRAMKTQYF.

A few counts support this clonotype. A read error may explain this, as a much larger clone is one base away. V usage is TRBV3-1 and J usage is TRBJ2-5, with TRBD1 as a possible D gene (6 bases). The germline gives CDR1 LGHDT, CDR2 YNNKEL (reference sequence). The length of the CDR3 is 17 residues. CDR3 DNA sequence: TGTGCCTGCAGCCAAGAATGGCAGGGGCGCAGTGTAGAGACCCAGTACTTC. This codes for CACSQEWQGRSVETQYF.

This clonotype is deemed medium-sized. The chain uses TRBV29-1 and TRBJ2-6, with TRBD1 as a possible D gene (5 bases). This CDR3 has 14 amino acids. Germline values: CDR1 SQVTM, CDR2 ANQGSEA. V was pared by 6 bases and J by 0 bases, with 9 bases between. The CDR3 here is CSVGASSGANVLTF. CDR3 nucleotides: TGCAGCGTAGGGGCCTCCTCTGGGGCCAACGTCCTGACTTTC.

This clonotype has a handful of counts. The chain recombines TRBV20-1 with TRBJ2-7; TRBD1 matches at 9 bases. The CDR3 sequence is 12 residues long. Unmatched junction bases numbered 11, after V lost 6 bases and J lost 11 bases. The germline V gene encodes CDR1 DFQATT and CDR2 SNEGSKA (reference sequence). CDR3 in amino acids: CSANKDRGFEYF. CDR3 nucleotide sequence: TGCAGTGCAAACAAGGACAGGGGTTTTGAGTACTTC.

This clonotype appeared many times. CDR3 sequence: CASSLADTGELFF. The CDR3 nucleotides are TGTGCCAGCAGTCTAGCGGACACCGGGGAGCTGTTTTTT. The chain recombines TRBV6-4 with TRBJ2-2; 7 bases are a match to TRBD2. Germline CDR1 reads MRHNA; CDR2 reads SNTAGT. Trimming removed 5 bases from V and 3 bases from J; junction bases left unmatched: 0. The CDR3 is made up of 13 amino acids.

This clonotype appeared many times. V and J are TRBV12-3 or TRBV12-4 and TRBJ1-6, with TRBD1 identical over 8 bases. V gave up 5 bases and J gave up 7 bases; unmatched junction bases: 4. The CDR3 has 14 residues. The CDR3 reads CASSRTGLNSPLHF. CDR3 coding DNA: TGTGCCAGCAGTCGGACAGGGTTAAATTCACCCCTCCACTTT.

The J gene is TRBJ2-2, the V gene TRBV25-1; D may be TRBD1 or TRBD2 (5 bases each). The ends were cut back, 9 bases at V and 6 bases at J, with 17 bases in the middle. CDR1 is MGHDK and CDR2 is SYGVNS in the germline V gene. This CDR3 contains 14 residues. The CDR3 coding sequence is TGTGCCAGGGGCCCGGGGCTGATCTCCGGGGAGCTGTTTTTT. This sequence encodes CARGPGLISGELFF.

The V call is TRBV29-1, the J call TRBJ2-3; D remains unclear. Germline values: CDR1 SQVTM, CDR2 ANQGSEA. The CDR3 runs 14 residues. The V end lost 7 bases, the J end lost 4 bases, and 18 bases lay between the germline ends. The CDR3 nucleotides read TGCAGCGCCTTAGGCGGATCCGATGCAGATACGCAGTATTTT. Encoded protein: CSALGGSDADTQYF.

This clonotype was observed a few times. The rearrangement uses TRBV28 and TRBJ2-7, with 7 bases aligning to TRBD2. Germline lookup yields CDR1 MDHEN and CDR2 SYDVKM. The length of the CDR3 is 13 residues. Germline trimming cut 3 bases from V and 4 bases from J; bases unmatched to any gene: 3. The CDR3, as DNA: TGTGCCAGCAGTTTTGGGGGAGGGTACGAGCAGTACTTC. Its translation: CASSFGGGYEQYF.